This passage covers 16 T cell receptor beta chains from one sample sequenced in a study of response to subunit inactivated influenza vaccine. TCRdb reprocessed the RT-PCR reads with MiXCR, giving one entry per CDR3 protein. The sample includes hundreds of thousands of distinct CDR3 sequences, about 11% seen only once; the top ten take 9.5% to 12%. These data also formed part of another study, on T cells expressing NK-cell markers. From that report: Production of TCR beta cDNA relied on 5'RACE template switching with UMIs.

The sequences come from PBMCs from blood, collected on the day of vaccination. These receptors originate from a man in his fifties who received an inactivated influenza vaccine.

Concerning this clonotype: One junction end does not reproduce the germline sequence, and a read error may be involved. The rearrangement uses TRBV7-9 and TRBJ2-1; 12 nucleotides match TRBD1. Per germline, CDR1 SEHNR and CDR2 FQNEAQ (reference sequence). There are 14 residues in the CDR3. Here the CDR3 reads CATSGTGGFDEQFF. Written as DNA, the CDR3 is TGTGCCACCAGCGGGACAGGGGGCTTCGATGAGCAGTTCTTC.

This rearrangement joins TRBV5-1 to TRBJ1-2; possibly TRBD1 for D (6 bases). Germline loops: CDR1 SGHRS, CDR2 YFSETQ. Trimming removed 6 bases from V and 2 bases from J, with 11 bases in between. The CDR3 consists of 13 residues. The CDR3, as DNA: TGCGCCAGCACCCGGAGGGGGAACTATGGCTACACCTTC. It encodes CASTRRGNYGYTF. The complete variable domain, with remaining parts taken from reference TRBV5-1 and TRBJ1-2, reads KAGVTQTPRYLIKTRGQQVTLSCSPISGHRSVSWYQQTPGQGLQFLFEYFSETQRNKGNFPGRFSGRQFSNSRSEMNVSTLELGDSALYLCASTRRGNYGYTFGSGTRLTVV.

This clonotype was seen only a few times. The rearrangement uses TRBV2 and TRBJ1-1, with D possibly TRBD1 on 6 matching bases. CDR1 and CDR2 (germline): SNHLY, FYNNEI. Trimming left V 5 bases short and J 4 bases short, with 8 bases between. This CDR3 comprises 12 residues. This CDR3 reads CASSRTVTEAFF. The CDR3 coding sequence is TGTGCCAGCAGTCGGACAGTCACTGAAGCTTTCTTT.

This clonotype was detected only a few times. The V call is TRBV28, the J call TRBJ2-3; TRBD1 agrees at 8 bases. The V gene end was trimmed by 3 bases and the J gene end by 2 bases; junction bases not matched to a gene: 16. Germline V gene sequence: CDR1 MDHEN, CDR2 SYDVKM. This CDR3 region has 19 residues. Here the CDR3 reads CASSFVTRTGLAHTDTQYF. Here the CDR3 DNA reads TGTGCCAGCAGTTTCGTCACCCGGACAGGGCTAGCGCACACAGATACGCAGTATTTT.

There are a few counts of this clonotype. V is TRBV7-9 and J is TRBJ2-7, with D maybe TRBD2 (5 bases). Germline CDR1 and CDR2: SEHNR and FQNEAQ (reference sequence). Trimming took 5 bases from V and 3 from J, leaving 14 bases between them. CDR3 length equals 14 residues. CDR3 in amino acids: CASSRARVGYEQYF. The CDR3 DNA follows: TGTGCCAGCAGCCGGGCGCGGGTGGGCTACGAGCAGTACTTC.

This clonotype has a count of ten or more. The chain recombines TRBV2 with TRBJ1-5; D is unresolved. CDR1 is SNHLY, CDR2 FYNNEI, per germline. Trimming removed 0 bases at V and 9 bases at J, with 9 bases between. The CDR3 extends over 13 amino acids. DNA of the CDR3: TGTGCCAGCAGTGAAGCTCGGGAGAGGCCCCAGCATTTT. Its protein is CASSEARERPQHF.

This clonotype was counted ten times or more. The chain combines TRBV12-3 or TRBV12-4 with TRBJ2-1; tentatively, D is TRBD2 (5 bases). Between the trimmed V and J ends, which lost 1 base and 7 bases, there was a span of 8 bases. The CDR3 is made up of 13 amino acids. The CDR3 sequence: CASSLGGVNEQFF. CDR3 sequence (DNA): TGTGCCAGCAGTTTAGGGGGAGTAAATGAGCAGTTCTTC.

The table lists this clonotype with many counts. The V gene is TRBV12-3 or TRBV12-4, the J gene TRBJ1-4; unclear D gene. Trimming pared 5 bases from V and 3 bases from J, leaving 13 bases between. The CDR3 contains 15 residues. The CDR3 DNA sequence: TGTGCCAGCAGTCTGTCGGAGGGCCCTAATGAAAAACTGTTTTTT. Residues: CASSLSEGPNEKLFF.

This clonotype was found a few times. The chain combines TRBV19 with TRBJ2-5; D might be TRBD2 (6 bases). Germline V gene lookup returns CDR1 LNHDA and CDR2 SQIVND (reference sequence). Between the trimmed V and J ends, which lost 1 base and 5 bases, there was a span of 14 bases. The CDR3 contains 15 residues. The CDR3 coding sequence is TGTGCCAGTAGTATAGTCGGGGGAATGGGGGAGACCCAGTACTTC. As protein: CASSIVGGMGETQYF. Full variable domain (remainder filled in from reference TRBV19 and TRBJ2-5): DGGITQSPKYLFRKEGQNVTLSCEQNLNHDAMYWYRQDPGQGLRLIYYSQIVNDFQKGDIAEGYSVSREKKESFPLTVTSAQKNPTAFYLCASSIVGGMGETQYFGPGTRLLVL.

There are a few counts of this clonotype. J is TRBJ1-1 and V is TRBV12-3 or TRBV12-4, with a weak D call TRBD1 (6 bases). V was clipped by 4 bases and J by 0 bases, with 9 bases between them. The CDR3 runs 14 residues. This CDR3 is CASSSGAVNTEAFF. The CDR3 DNA follows: TGTGCCAGCAGTTCAGGGGCCGTGAACACTGAAGCTTTCTTT.

This clonotype was counted a few times. V and J are TRBV9 and TRBJ2-7; 9 bases line up with TRBD1. This CDR3 has 15 residues. Trimming removed 3 bases from V and 0 bases from J; junction bases left unmatched: 4. The V gene's germline CDR1 is SGDLS and CDR2 YYNGEE. For the CDR3, the DNA is TGTGCCAGCAGCGAGGGGACAGGGCCCTCCTACGAGCAGTACTTC. Amino acids: CASSEGTGPSYEQYF.

The V gene is TRBV7-2, the J gene TRBJ2-2; D unresolved. The CDR3 totals 15 residues. Trimming took off 1 base at V and 5 bases at J, with 11 bases between the two ends. CDR1 SGHTA and CDR2 FQGNSA come from the germline V gene. The CDR3 sequence: CASSLDPARTGELFF. The CDR3 DNA reads TGTGCCAGCAGCTTAGACCCCGCTAGGACCGGGGAGCTGTTTTTT. Looking up the rest from reference TRBV7-2 and TRBJ2-2 gives the full variable domain: GAGVSQSPSNKVTEKGKDVELRCDPISGHTALYWYRQSLGQGLEFLIYFQGNSAPDKSGLPSDRFSAERTGGSVSTLTIQRTQQEDSAVYLCASSLDPARTGELFFGEGSRLTVL.

Of note for this clonotype: One end of the junction varies from germline; a read error may be responsible. The chain carries TRBV4-2 and TRBJ2-3; TRBD2 matches at 7 bases. CDR1 and CDR2 from the germline V gene are LGHNA and YNFKEQ. The CDR3 runs 15 residues. CDR3 amino acids: CPSSQDQAGADTQYF. For the CDR3, the DNA is TGTCCCAGCAGCCAAGATCAGGCGGGGGCAGATACGCAGTATTTT.

The V gene is TRBV24-1, the J gene TRBJ2-1; D unclear. Germline loops: CDR1 KGHDR, CDR2 SFDVKD. The CDR3 runs to 13 residues. V gave up 5 bases and J gave up 7 bases, with 11 bases separating them. The CDR3 DNA sequence: TGTGCCACCAGTGCTAACGAACTAAATGAGCAGTTCTTC. Translated, it gives CATSANELNEQFF.

The chain combines TRBV28 with TRBJ2-2, with a possible D match to TRBD1 (5 bases). The V end was cut by 3 bases, the J end by 3 bases, with 8 bases between. The length of the CDR3 is 14 residues. CDR1 and CDR2 (germline): MDHEN, SYDVKM. CDR3 DNA: TGTGCCAGCAGTTTCCAGGGATACACCGGGGAGCTGTTTTTT. Translating gives CASSFQGYTGELFF.

This clonotype was counted only a few times. The CDR3 nucleotides read TGTGCCAGCAGCTTGGCCTTGGGGGCGGCCACCGGGGAGCTGTTTTTT. It yields the protein CASSLALGAATGELFF. This chain uses TRBV5-5 with TRBJ2-2; D is possibly TRBD1 (6 bases). V was shortened by 0 bases and J by 4 bases, with 13 bases between the two germline ends. CDR3 length: 16 amino acids. The V gene's germline CDR1 is SGHKS and CDR2 YYEKEE (reference sequence).